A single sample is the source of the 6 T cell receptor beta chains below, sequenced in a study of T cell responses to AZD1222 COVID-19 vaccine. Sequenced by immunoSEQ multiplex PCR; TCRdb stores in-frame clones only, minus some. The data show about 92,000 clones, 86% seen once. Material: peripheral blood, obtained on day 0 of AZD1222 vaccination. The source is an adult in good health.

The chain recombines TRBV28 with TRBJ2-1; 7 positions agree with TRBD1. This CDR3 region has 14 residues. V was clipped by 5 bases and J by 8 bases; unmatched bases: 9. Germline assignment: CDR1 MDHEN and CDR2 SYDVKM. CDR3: CASSQTGDRDEQFF. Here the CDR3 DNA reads TGTGCCAGCAGTCAAACAGGGGATCGCGATGAGCAGTTCTTC. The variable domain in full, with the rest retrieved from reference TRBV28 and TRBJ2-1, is DVKVTQSSRYLVKRTGEKVFLECVQDMDHENMFWYRQDPGLGLRLIYFSYDVKMKEKGDIPEGYSVSREKKERFSLILESASTNQTSMYLCASSQTGDRDEQFFGPGTRLTVL.

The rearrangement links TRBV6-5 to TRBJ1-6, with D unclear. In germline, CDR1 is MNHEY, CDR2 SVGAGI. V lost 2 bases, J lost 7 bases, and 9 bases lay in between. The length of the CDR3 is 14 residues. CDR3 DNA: TGTGCCAGCAGTTACAGGTCTCGCAATTCACCCCTCCACTTT. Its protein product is CASSYRSRNSPLHF.

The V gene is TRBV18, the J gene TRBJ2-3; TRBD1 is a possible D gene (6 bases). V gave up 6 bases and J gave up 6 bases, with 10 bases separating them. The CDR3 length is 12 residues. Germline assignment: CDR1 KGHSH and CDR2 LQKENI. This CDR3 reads CASSLRGDTQYF. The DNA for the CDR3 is TGTGCCAGCTCGTTGAGGGGGGATACGCAGTATTTT. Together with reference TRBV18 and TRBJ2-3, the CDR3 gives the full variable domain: NAGVMQNPRHLVRRRGQEARLRCSPMKGHSHVYWYRQLPEEGLKFMVYLQKENIIDESGMPKERFSAEFPKEGPSILRIQQVVRGDSAAYFCASSLRGDTQYFGPGTRLTVL.

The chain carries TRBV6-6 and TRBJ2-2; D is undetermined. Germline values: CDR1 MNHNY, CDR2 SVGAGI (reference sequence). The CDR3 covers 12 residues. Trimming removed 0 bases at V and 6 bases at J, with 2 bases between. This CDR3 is CASSYSPGELFF. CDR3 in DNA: TGTGCCAGCAGTTACTCCCCCGGGGAGCTGTTTTTT.

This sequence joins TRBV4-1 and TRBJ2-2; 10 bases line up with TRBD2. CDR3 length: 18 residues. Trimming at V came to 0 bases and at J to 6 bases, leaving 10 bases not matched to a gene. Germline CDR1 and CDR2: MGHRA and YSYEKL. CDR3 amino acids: CASSQDISVSGRAGELFF. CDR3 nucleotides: TGCGCCAGCAGCCAAGATATAAGTGTCAGCGGGAGGGCCGGGGAGCTGTTTTTT.

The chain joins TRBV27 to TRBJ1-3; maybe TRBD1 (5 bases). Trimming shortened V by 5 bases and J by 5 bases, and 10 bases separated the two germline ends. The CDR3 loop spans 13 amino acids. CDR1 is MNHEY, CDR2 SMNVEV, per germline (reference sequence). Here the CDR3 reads CASSGGHRNTIYF. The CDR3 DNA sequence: TGTGCCAGCAGTGGGGGTCATAGAAACACCATATATTTT.